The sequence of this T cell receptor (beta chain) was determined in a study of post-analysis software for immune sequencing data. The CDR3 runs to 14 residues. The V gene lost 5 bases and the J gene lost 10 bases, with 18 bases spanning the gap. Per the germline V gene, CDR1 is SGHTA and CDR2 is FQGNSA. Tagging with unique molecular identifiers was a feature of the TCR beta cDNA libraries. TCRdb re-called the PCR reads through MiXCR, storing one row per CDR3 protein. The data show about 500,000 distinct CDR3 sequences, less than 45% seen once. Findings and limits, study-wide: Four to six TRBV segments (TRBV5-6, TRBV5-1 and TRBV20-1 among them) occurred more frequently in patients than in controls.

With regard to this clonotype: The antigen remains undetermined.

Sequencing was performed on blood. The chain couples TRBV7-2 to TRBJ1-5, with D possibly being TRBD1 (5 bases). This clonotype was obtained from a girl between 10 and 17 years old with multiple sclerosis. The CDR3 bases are TGTGCCAGCAGCCTCCGGTTATCAGGGTATCCCCAGCATTTT. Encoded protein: CASSLRLSGYPQHF.